Presented here are 21 T cell receptor beta chains from one specimen sequenced in a study of T cells in Graves' hyperthyroidism and ophthalmopathy. Researchers took RNA transcripts and amplified the TCR beta CDR3 regions from them. Using the HTBI primer set, a first-round RT-PCR was run on the TCR CDR3. From the multiplex PCR reads, TCRdb called clonotypes with MiXCR, one entry per CDR3 protein. Here the sample spans 470,000 or so distinct CDR3 sequences, around 20% being singletons. What was sequenced was blood. The source is a man aged 18 to 29 with Graves' hyperthyroidism.

The table lists this clonotype with many counts. The chain joins TRBV12-3 or TRBV12-4 to TRBJ2-2; a weak D match, TRBD2 (5 bases). Trimming stripped 8 bases from V and 8 bases from J, with 18 bases between. The CDR3 covers 14 residues. The CDR3 region has the DNA TGTGCCAGCCTTGGTCAAAGCGGAAAAGGGGAGCTGTTTTTT. Its translation: CASLGQSGKGELFF.

This clonotype appeared a few times. The chain couples TRBV20-1 to TRBJ1-2, with unresolved D. CDR1 and CDR2 from the germline V gene are DFQATT and SNEGSKA (reference sequence). V was shortened by 4 bases and J by 6 bases, with 15 bases between the two germline ends. The CDR3 runs to 13 residues. CDR3: CSAIHSTRDGYTF. As DNA, the CDR3 is TGCAGTGCTATCCACAGTACTCGGGATGGCTACACCTTC.

This clonotype was detected many times. The CDR3 loop reads CAISTGGTEAFF. In DNA form, the CDR3 reads TGTGCCATCAGTACAGGGGGCACTGAAGCTTTCTTT. The chain has TRBV10-3 and TRBJ1-1; 8 nucleotides match TRBD1. The CDR3 loop spans 12 amino acids. The germline gives CDR1 ENHRY, CDR2 SYGVKD. Unmatched junction bases numbered 0, after V lost 5 bases and J lost 4 bases.

This clonotype showed up many times. J is TRBJ1-2 and V is TRBV11-2; possibly TRBD1 for D (6 bases). Per the germline V gene, CDR1 is SGHAT and CDR2 is FQNNGV. Between the trimmed V and J ends, which lost 5 bases and 6 bases, there was a span of 16 bases. The CDR3 totals 14 residues. CDR3 sequence: CASSPSMGANGYTF. The DNA for the CDR3 is TGTGCCAGCAGCCCTTCGATGGGGGCGAATGGCTACACCTTC.

The sample holds many counts of this clonotype. The V call is TRBV6-4, the J call TRBJ2-7; 7 bases align to TRBD1. The CDR3 extends over 17 amino acids. V dropped 6 bases and J dropped 1; count of bases not matched to a gene: 15. CDR1 is MRHNA and CDR2 is SNTAGT in the germline V gene. The DNA of the CDR3 is TGTGCCAGCAGAGCCCCGACCACCCCGGGACAGTCCTACGAGCAGTACTTC. This sequence encodes CASRAPTTPGQSYEQYF.

In this sample, this clonotype turned up many times. The rearrangement joins TRBV28 to TRBJ1-1; D may be TRBD1 (6 bases). CDR3 length: 13 amino acids. Germline CDR1 MDHEN, CDR2 SYDVKM. Trimming removed 2 bases at V and 7 bases at J, with 11 bases between. This CDR3 reads CASSLPGQFEAFF. The DNA for the CDR3 is TGTGCCAGCAGTTTACCCGGACAGTTTGAAGCTTTCTTT.

This clonotype has ten or more counts. V is TRBV12-5 and J is TRBJ1-4; unclear D gene. This CDR3 has 16 amino acids. CDR1 is LGHNT and CDR2 is FRNRAP in the germline V gene. V was trimmed by 6 bases and J by 5 bases, leaving 19 bases between them. The DNA of the CDR3 is TGTGCTAGTGGCCTCGTCCCGGGTGTCCGGAATGAAAAACTGTTTTTT. This encodes CASGLVPGVRNEKLFF. The entire variable domain, with the rest obtained from reference TRBV12-5 and TRBJ1-4, is as follows: DARVTQTPRHKVTEMGQEVTMRCQPILGHNTVFWYRQTMMQGLELLAYFRNRAPLDDSGMPKDRFSAEMPDATLATLKIQPSEPRDSAVYFCASGLVPGVRNEKLFFGSGTQLSVL.

This clonotype was seen many times. J is TRBJ2-2 and V is TRBV30; D is undetermined. The CDR3 is made up of 13 amino acids. Trimming took off 1 base at V and 4 bases at J, with 7 bases between the two ends. The germline gives CDR1 GTSNPN, CDR2 SVGIG (reference sequence). The CDR3 is CAWSGFSTGELFF. The CDR3 DNA follows: TGTGCCTGGAGTGGATTTTCCACCGGGGAGCTGTTTTTT. Full variable domain (remainder filled in from reference TRBV30 and TRBJ2-2): SQTIHQWPATLVQPVGSPLSLECTVEGTSNPNLYWYRQAAGRGLQLLFYSVGIGQISSEVPQNLSASRPQDRQFILSSKKLLLSDSGFYLCAWSGFSTGELFFGEGSRLTVL.

This clonotype has at least ten counts. The chain recombines TRBV9 with TRBJ2-7; 7 bases are shared with TRBD1. The CDR3 runs 14 residues. V dropped 3 bases and J dropped 3; count of bases not matched to a gene: 6. Per germline, CDR1 SGDLS and CDR2 YYNGEE. The CDR3 here is CASSEGTEIYEQYF. For the CDR3, the DNA is TGTGCCAGCAGCGAGGGGACAGAGATCTACGAGCAGTACTTC.

Note on this clonotype: Since no conserved phenylalanine or tryptophan closes the CDR3, a read error is the likely cause. This sequence joins TRBV27 and TRBJ1-2; D is uncertain. Per germline, CDR1 MNHEY and CDR2 SMNVEV (reference sequence). Trimming left V 6 bases short and J 4 bases short, with 12 bases between. CDR3 length: 13 residues. The CDR3 DNA sequence: TGTGCCAGCAGCCCCCAAGGGATCTATGGCTACACCCTC. Its translation is CASSPQGIYGYTL.

This clonotype was seen many times. The rearrangement uses TRBV29-1 and TRBJ2-7, with 7 bases fitting TRBD1. The J segment lost 2 bases and the V segment lost 7 bases, leaving 5 bases of the junction unmatched. This CDR3 contains 12 residues. The germline gives CDR1 SQVTM, CDR2 ANQGSEA. CDR3 amino acids: CSAGTVTYEQYF. The CDR3 region has the DNA TGCAGCGCCGGGACAGTCACCTACGAGCAGTACTTC.

The rearrangement uses TRBV20-1 and TRBJ1-2; tentatively, D is TRBD1 (6 bases). V was trimmed by 5 bases and J by 2 bases, leaving 15 bases between them. CDR3 length equals 14 residues. The V gene's germline CDR1 is DFQATT and CDR2 SNEGSKA (reference sequence). Here the CDR3 DNA reads TGCAGTGCTTCCGTCGGGGGGCGCAACTATGGCTACACCTTC. Amino acid sequence: CSASVGGRNYGYTF.

This clonotype has at least ten counts. The CDR3 region is CSASGGPNYGYTF. DNA for the CDR3: TGCAGTGCCTCAGGGGGTCCTAACTATGGCTACACCTTC. The rearrangement links TRBV20-1 to TRBJ1-2; TRBD1 aligns across 7 bases. This CDR3 contains 13 residues. Germline V gives CDR1 DFQATT, CDR2 SNEGSKA (reference sequence). V lost 6 bases to trimming and J lost 0 bases; unmatched junction nucleotides: 4.

This clonotype has a count of ten or more. Germline and junction disagree at one end, which may indicate a read error. V gene TRBV5-1 combines with J gene TRBJ1-1; no reliable D call. The length of the CDR3 is 13 residues. Germline lookup yields CDR1 SGHRS and CDR2 YFSETQ. CDR3 bases: TGTGCCAGCAGCGTTACAGTGAACACTGAAGCTTTCTTT. This translates into CASSVTVNTEAFF.

This clonotype was seen at least ten times. The chain recombines TRBV6-2 or TRBV6-3 with TRBJ1-1, with 7 bases matching TRBD1. This CDR3 spans 18 amino acids. V lost 0 bases, J lost 3 bases, and 13 bases stayed unmatched. The germline V gene has CDR1 MNHEY and CDR2 SVGEGT. The chain's CDR3 is CASSYSRRGGSVDTEAFF. CDR3 DNA sequence: TGTGCCAGCAGTTACTCCCGCAGGGGGGGGAGTGTAGACACTGAAGCTTTCTTT.

CDR3 residues: CASFRQGQETQYF. Here the CDR3 DNA reads TGTGCCAGCTTTCGACAGGGGCAAGAGACCCAGTACTTC. The chain employs TRBV18 and TRBJ2-5; 8 bases align to TRBD1. This CDR3 contains 13 residues. Germline V CDR1 and CDR2: KGHSH, LQKENI. The junction had 3 bases not matched to a gene; V was cut back by 7 bases and J by 2 bases.

J is TRBJ2-2 and V is TRBV11-2; D is unclear. Germline values: CDR1 SGHAT, CDR2 FQNNGV. V gave up 1 base and J gave up 3 bases, with 15 bases separating them. CDR3 length equals 17 residues. The CDR3 loop reads CASSLVEGRVYTGELFF. CDR3 in DNA: TGTGCCAGCAGCTTAGTGGAAGGCCGGGTTTACACCGGGGAGCTGTTTTTT. The whole variable domain, filled in from reference TRBV11-2 and TRBJ2-2, reads EAGVAQSPRYKIIEKRQSVAFWCNPISGHATLYWYQQILGQGPKLLIQFQNNGVVDDSQLPKDRFSAERLKGVDSTLKIQPAKLEDSAVYLCASSLVEGRVYTGELFFGEGSRLTVL.

The chain links TRBV7-2 to TRBJ2-7; D unresolved. CDR3 length: 14 amino acids. Trimming took off 3 bases at V and 4 bases at J, with 13 bases between the two ends. In germline, CDR1 is SGHTA, CDR2 FQGNSA. This CDR3 reads CASSLPPVGYEQYF. CDR3 nucleotides: TGTGCCAGCAGCTTGCCCCCGGTGGGGTACGAGCAGTACTTC.

The table lists this clonotype with many counts. The chain is built from TRBV20-1 and TRBJ2-7; unclear D gene. CDR1 is DFQATT and CDR2 is SNEGSKA in the germline V gene (reference sequence). V lost 0 bases and J 0 bases, leaving 12 bases between the germline ends. The CDR3 runs to 15 residues. The CDR3 here is CSARDRELSSYEQYF. Here the CDR3 DNA reads TGCAGTGCTAGAGATCGAGAGTTAAGCTCCTACGAGCAGTACTTC.

On this clonotype itself: This clone may be a read error of a much larger clone one base away. This CDR3 is missing its conserved last phenylalanine or tryptophan, likely due to a read error. The chain uses TRBV25-1 and TRBJ1-1; no firm D call. V lost 0 bases and J lost 0, with 8 bases in between. The CDR3 is 15 residues long. Germline V gene data show CDR1 as MGHDK and CDR2 as SYGVNS. In DNA form, the CDR3 reads TGTGCCAGCAGTGAATATAAGGGTTTGAACACTGAAGCTTTCTAT. It yields the protein CASSEYKGLNTEAFY.

This clonotype was picked up a small number of times. The chain joins TRBV18 to TRBJ2-7; tentatively, D is TRBD1 or TRBD2 (5 bases each). Trimming took 5 bases from V and 4 from J, leaving 9 bases between them. The CDR3 has 12 amino acids. CDR1 is KGHSH and CDR2 is LQKENI in the germline V gene. CDR3 nucleotides: TGTGCCAGCTCAGCCGAGGGGTACGAGCAGTACTTC. It encodes CASSAEGYEQYF. Based on the CDR3 plus reference TRBV18 and TRBJ2-7, the full variable domain is NAGVMQNPRHLVRRRGQEARLRCSPMKGHSHVYWYRQLPEEGLKFMVYLQKENIIDESGMPKERFSAEFPKEGPSILRIQQVVRGDSAAYFCASSAEGYEQYFGPGTRLTVT.